This entry describes one T cell receptor beta chain. This CDR3 has 13 amino acids. The germline CDR1 and CDR2 sequences are SGHRS and YFSETQ. The germline V and J ends were trimmed by 6 bases and 4 bases, with 13 bases remaining between them. The data were taken from a study of radiation and T cells in renal cell carcinoma. Assay used: immunoSEQ multiplex PCR; TCRdb lists only in-frame clones, some missing. The profile shows 15,000 to 20,000 clones, less than 65% of them singletons. Described treatment: 15 Gy SBRT to primary tumor, nephrectomy 4 weeks later. This clonotype was sampled from a man aged 50-60 years with renal cell carcinoma. The chain uses TRBV5-1 and TRBJ1-2, with D unclear. The sequencing here drew on tumor tissue, taken from a patient whose treatment included radiotherapy and nephrectomy. CDR3 DNA sequence: TGCGCCAGCACGTCAGATGGGTTCTATGGCTACACCTTC. Its translation: CASTSDGFYGYTF.